This entry is about one TCR beta chain. The data originate from a study of blood T cell repertoires in COVID-19. For the study at large: In each case, the material was cDNA or gDNA derived from T cells, B-cell-depleted T cells, or PBMCs.

The germline CDR1 and CDR2 sequences are DFQATT and SNEGSKA (reference sequence). The CDR3 has 11 amino acids. V lost 5 bases and J lost 11, with 13 bases in between. Here immunoSEQ multiplex PCR was the method, and the copy in TCRdb shows in-frame clones only, minus some. The sample shows under 200,000 clones, approximately 80% of them seen only once. Enrollees, about 18 to 95 years old, lived in approximately 25 US areas. This TCR was recovered from a woman aged 55-69 years who had recovered from COVID-19. The V call is TRBV20-1, the J call TRBJ2-1; the D gene is possibly TRBD1 (6 bases). The specimen sequenced was PBMCs or T cells enriched from blood (not recorded which). CDR3 amino acids: CSAVYWGQQFF. The CDR3 bases are TGCAGTGCTGTGTACTGGGGGCAGCAGTTCTTC.